One and the same sample provided the 13 T cell receptor beta chains below, sequenced in a study of shared clonotypes between healthy human individuals. CD45RO-negative cells were positively selected for CCR7, leaving out terminally differentiated effector memory CD45RA+ cells. Repertoires were generated with immunoSEQ multiplex PCR, while TCRdb's copy carries only in-frame clones and drops some. This sample has over 800,000 clones, with nearly 95% found just once. Source material: naive CD8+ T cells sorted from blood. These receptors came from a man in his thirties or forties in good health.

The rearrangement joins TRBV5-6 to TRBJ1-1; D unresolved. The CDR3 has 13 amino acids. V was clipped by 4 bases and J by 7 bases, with 14 bases between them. The germline CDR1 and CDR2 sequences are SGHDT and YYEEEE. CDR3 sequence: CASSHRLRGEAFF. CDR3 nucleotide sequence: TGTGCCAGCAGCCATCGACTCCGAGGTGAAGCTTTCTTT. The whole variable domain, remainder taken from reference TRBV5-6 and TRBJ1-1, is DAGVTQSPTHLIKTRGQQVTLRCSPKSGHDTVSWYQQALGQGPQFIFQYYEEEERQRGNFPDRFSGHQFPNYSSELNVNALLLGDSALYLCASSHRLRGEAFFGQGTRLTVV.

By sample fraction, this clone is medium-sized. This rearrangement joins TRBV14 to TRBJ2-1; D may match TRBD1 or TRBD2 (5 bases each). V was trimmed by 4 bases and J by 1 base, leaving 14 bases between them. CDR1 and CDR2 from the germline V gene are SGHDN and FVKESK. The CDR3 spans 16 residues. The CDR3 sequence is CASSLKLGVSYNEQFF. The CDR3 DNA reads TGTGCCAGCAGCCTAAAGTTGGGGGTTTCCTACAATGAGCAGTTCTTC.

The chain combines TRBV28 with TRBJ1-5; D unresolved. Germline V gene lookup returns CDR1 MDHEN and CDR2 SYDVKM. The CDR3 sequence is 14 residues long. Trimming shortened V by 6 bases and J by 7 bases, and 16 bases separated the two germline ends. CDR3 sequence (DNA): TGTGCCAGCAGGGCTGTACCTCAGTTACAGCCCCAGCATTTT. Translated, it gives CASRAVPQLQPQHF.

V and J are TRBV7-8 and TRBJ1-2; no firm D call. The CDR3 is made up of 15 amino acids. V gave up 1 base and J gave up 3 bases, with 12 bases separating them. The V gene's germline CDR1 is SGHVS and CDR2 FQNEAQ. This CDR3 is CASSLETHSHYGYTF. The CDR3 DNA is TGTGCCAGCAGCTTAGAAACCCACAGTCACTATGGCTACACCTTC.

The rearrangement uses TRBV5-6 and TRBJ2-1, with D hard to call. The CDR3 runs to 11 residues. V lost 1 base and J 6 bases, leaving 2 bases between the germline ends. Per the germline V gene, CDR1 is SGHDT and CDR2 is YYEEEE. CDR3 amino acids: CASSLTNEQFF. In nucleotides, the CDR3 is TGTGCCAGCAGCTTGACCAATGAGCAGTTCTTC.

The genes are TRBV19 and TRBJ2-1; 7 nucleotides align to TRBD1. CDR1 and CDR2 (germline): LNHDA, SQIVND (reference sequence). Germline trimming cut 3 bases from V and 3 bases from J; bases unmatched to any gene: 8. This CDR3 region has 16 residues. The CDR3 DNA is TGTGCCAGTAGTATTTGGACAGGTGACTACTACAATGAGCAGTTCTTC. This codes for CASSIWTGDYYNEQFF.

This clone has only one observation. The rearrangement links TRBV10-3 to TRBJ1-4; 9 bases agree with TRBD1. The V segment lost 3 bases and the J segment 2 bases; nucleotides outside the gene matches: 1. Germline CDR1 is ENHRY and CDR2 is SYGVKD. CDR3 length: 15 residues. In nucleotides, the CDR3 is TGTGCCATCAGTGAAACAGGGGGCACTAATGAAAAACTGTTTTTT. It is translated as CAISETGGTNEKLFF.

This rearrangement joins TRBV5-5 to TRBJ2-2; a weak D match, TRBD2 (6 bases). Germline V lookup: CDR1 SGHKS, CDR2 YYEKEE (reference sequence). The CDR3 sequence is 13 residues long. Trimming left V 3 bases short and J 4 bases short, with 7 bases between. CDR3 nucleotide sequence: TGTGCCAGCAGCTCCGGGAGCACCGGGGAGCTGTTTTTT. Translating gives CASSSGSTGELFF.

This chain links TRBV6-6 with TRBJ1-5, with D tentatively TRBD1 (6 bases). With 4 bases removed from V and 4 bases from J, the gap between germline ends came to 11 bases. CDR1 and CDR2 from the germline V gene are MNHNY and SVGAGI (reference sequence). The length of the CDR3 is 14 residues. DNA for the CDR3: TGTGCCAGCAGTTCCGGGACACCAAATCAGCCCCAGCATTTT. Protein: CASSSGTPNQPQHF.

The chain recombines TRBV7-3 with TRBJ1-1; weak D call: TRBD1 (6 bases). The CDR3 consists of 16 residues. V lost 1 base to trimming and J lost 1 base, with 13 bases between them. Germline assignment: CDR1 SGHTA and CDR2 FQGTGA. The CDR3 nucleotides read TGTGCCAGCAGCTTAATTCGACAGGACAAGAACACTGAAGCTTTCTTT. It is translated as CASSLIRQDKNTEAFF.

V usage is TRBV5-1 and J usage is TRBJ2-3, with unresolved D. V was shortened by 1 base and J by 1 base, with 4 bases between the two germline ends. This CDR3 is 13 amino acids long. Germline lookup yields CDR1 SGHRS and CDR2 YFSETQ. CDR3 bases: TGCGCCAGCAGCTTGCTGGGCACAGATACGCAGTATTTT. Its translation is CASSLLGTDTQYF.

The count of this clone is one. The rearrangement links TRBV9 to TRBJ1-2; D not certain. Trimming stripped 2 bases from V and 8 bases from J, with 13 bases between. This CDR3 spans 13 amino acids. Germline V lookup: CDR1 SGDLS, CDR2 YYNGEE. CDR3 sequence: CASSVTGEGGYTF. The CDR3 region has the DNA TGTGCCAGCAGCGTGACCGGGGAAGGGGGCTACACCTTC.

V gene TRBV7-2 combines with J gene TRBJ2-5; maybe TRBD2 (6 bases). This CDR3 has 14 residues. The germline V gene encodes CDR1 SGHTA and CDR2 FQGNSA. V was trimmed by 7 bases and J by 8 bases, leaving 20 bases between them. Here the CDR3 reads CASTPSRRGETQYF. CDR3 sequence (DNA): TGTGCCAGCACCCCCAGTCGGAGGGGAGAAACCCAGTACTTC.